This T cell receptor (beta chain) was observed in a study of post-analysis software for immune sequencing data. This clonotype was seen a handful of times. Its antigen is unknown. Every TCR beta cDNA library bore unique molecular identifiers. There were about 0.85 to 11 million T cells, and 400,000 to 650,000 cDNA molecules came from them. Each CDR3 protein is one row after TCRdb ran MiXCR on the PCR reads. The sample has fewer than 700,000 distinct CDR3 sequences; roughly 46% are singletons. General observations from the study: Patients had higher frequencies than controls of roughly 5 TRBV segments, including TRBV5-6, TRBV5-1 and TRBV20-1. Significantly lower normalized Chao1 diversity was seen in multiple sclerosis patients than in controls.

In germline, CDR1 is LGHDT, CDR2 YNNKEL (reference sequence). The ends lost 4 bases at V and 9 bases at J; junction bases unmatched: 8. The CDR3 length is 13 residues. The chain couples TRBV3-1 to TRBJ2-5, with TRBD2 identical over 7 bases. Sequenced: blood. The sequence was obtained from a girl between 5 and 17 years old with multiple sclerosis. The CDR3 DNA reads as TGTGCCAGCAGCCCCCGCCCCACTAGCGCCCAGTACTTC. The encoded protein is CASSPRPTSAQYF.